What follows are 31 T cell receptor beta chains derived from one specimen sequenced in a study of blood T cell repertoires in COVID-19. Generated by immunoSEQ multiplex PCR, the TCRdb table keeps only in-frame clones and is missing some. This table has around 700,000 clones, just under 90% appearing once. The sample comprised peripheral blood. These receptors originate from a woman younger than 30 with acute or convalescent COVID-19.

The chain uses TRBV30 and TRBJ1-2; 9 positions agree with TRBD1. V lost 7 bases to trimming and J lost 4 bases; unmatched junction nucleotides: 13. This CDR3 contains 15 residues. Germline assignment: CDR1 GTSNPN and CDR2 SVGIG (reference sequence). The CDR3 protein is CALTGGDNWGYGYTF. The CDR3 DNA reads TGTGCCTTGACAGGGGGGGATAATTGGGGCTATGGCTACACCTTC.

The V gene is TRBV12-3 or TRBV12-4, the J gene TRBJ1-5; D is possibly TRBD1 (6 bases). The CDR3 has 13 amino acids. V was pared by 3 bases and J by 7 bases, with 10 bases between. CDR3 sequence reads: CASSFFRGQPQHF. The DNA for the CDR3 is TGTGCCAGCAGTTTCTTCAGGGGCCAGCCCCAGCATTTT.

The V call is TRBV10-2, the J call TRBJ2-7; D possibly corresponds to TRBD1 (5 bases). V was pared by 0 bases and J by 5 bases, with 17 bases between. The CDR3 is 16 amino acids. Germline V CDR1 and CDR2: WSHSY, SAAADI. CDR3 in DNA: TGCGCCAGCAGTGAGTCGAAAAGGGGCCCGGTAAACGAGCAGTACTTC. Amino acids: CASSESKRGPVNEQYF.

The chain joins TRBV20-1 to TRBJ1-1; D gene unclear. This CDR3 has 11 residues. Trimming removed 5 bases from V and 4 bases from J, with 8 bases in between. CDR1 and CDR2 (germline): DFQATT, SNEGSKA (reference sequence). This CDR3 reads CSAWSGTEAFF. The DNA for the CDR3 is TGCAGTGCTTGGTCGGGCACTGAAGCTTTCTTT.

J is TRBJ2-7 and V is TRBV27; D might be TRBD1 (6 bases). The germline gives CDR1 MNHEY, CDR2 SMNVEV (reference sequence). The CDR3 has 13 residues. The germline V and J ends were trimmed by 0 bases and 9 bases, with 12 bases remaining between them. The chain's CDR3 is CASSLSWGPGQYF. Here the CDR3 DNA reads TGTGCCAGCAGTTTATCGTGGGGGCCGGGGCAGTACTTC.

J is TRBJ2-7 and V is TRBV15, with TRBD1 matching over 7 bases. There are 13 residues in the CDR3. After removal of 5 bases from V and 3 bases from J, the junction contained 4 bases not matched to a gene. Germline V CDR1 and CDR2: LNHNV, YYDKDF (reference sequence). The CDR3 DNA is TGTGCCACCAGCGAGGGGGCGGTCTACGAGCAGTACTTC. It specifies CATSEGAVYEQYF.

The chain has TRBV28 and TRBJ2-2, with D possibly matching TRBD2 (5 bases). The CDR3 sequence is 12 residues long. V was pared by 10 bases and J by 7 bases, with 13 bases between. The germline CDR1 and CDR2 sequences are MDHEN and SYDVKM. The CDR3 sequence: CATREGDGELFF. The CDR3 nucleotides read TGTGCCACCCGCGAGGGAGACGGGGAGCTGTTTTTT.

The chain uses TRBV6-1 and TRBJ1-2; no clear D. Germline V lookup: CDR1 MNHNS, CDR2 SASEGT. Between the trimmed V and J ends, which lost 3 bases and 6 bases, there was a span of 11 bases. The CDR3 is 13 residues long. CDR3 protein: CASSDTGIHGYTF. The CDR3 coding sequence is TGTGCCAGCAGTGATACGGGGATCCATGGCTACACCTTC.

The CDR3 protein is CASSGGGTSRNIQYF. The DNA for the CDR3 is TGTGCCAGCAGCGGTGGAGGGACTAGCCGCAACATTCAGTACTTC. J is TRBJ2-4 and V is TRBV9, with TRBD2 identical over 9 bases. This CDR3 spans 15 amino acids. Germline V gene lookup returns CDR1 SGDLS and CDR2 YYNGEE. Trimming removed 3 bases from V and 7 bases from J; junction bases left unmatched: 8.

The chain couples TRBV12-5 to TRBJ1-1, with D uncertain. The CDR3 contains 17 residues. From germline, CDR1 is LGHNT and CDR2 FRNRAP. V lost 3 bases, J lost 6 bases, and 23 bases lay in between. CDR3 region: CASGLPLVGGRPPEAFF. In DNA, the CDR3 is TGTGCTAGTGGTTTACCCCTGGTGGGAGGGAGGCCCCCTGAAGCTTTCTTT.

V usage is TRBV9 and J usage is TRBJ2-1; 7 nucleotides align to TRBD1. The germline V gene encodes CDR1 SGDLS and CDR2 YYNGEE. V lost 5 bases and J lost 9; bases outside the gene matches: 8. The CDR3 runs to 13 residues. CDR3 loop: CASSPRTGGEQFF. CDR3 sequence (DNA): TGTGCCAGCAGTCCCCGGACAGGAGGTGAGCAGTTCTTC.

The gene calls are TRBV4-3 and TRBJ1-2; 8 nucleotides line up with TRBD1. Germline lookup yields CDR1 LGHNA and CDR2 YSLEER. The V gene end was trimmed by 0 bases and the J gene end by 5 bases; junction bases not matched to a gene: 5. The CDR3 covers 15 residues. The CDR3 bases are TGCGCCAGCAGCCAAGAGACAGGGGAATGGTATGGCTACACCTTC. Encoded protein: CASSQETGEWYGYTF.

This chain joins TRBV6-2 or TRBV6-3 and TRBJ1-4; D remains unclear. CDR3 size: 15 residues. Germline values: CDR1 MNHEY, CDR2 SVGEGT. Trimming stripped 0 bases from V and 5 bases from J, with 10 bases between. The CDR3 loop is CASSYSGQRNEKLFF. The CDR3 region has the DNA TGTGCCAGCAGTTACTCAGGGCAGCGGAATGAAAAACTGTTTTTT.

This clone was picked up a small number of times. The rearrangement uses TRBV5-6 and TRBJ1-2, with 10 bases identical to TRBD1. V was pared by 4 bases and J by 11 bases, with 14 bases of the junction left unmatched. Looked up from germline, CDR1 is SGHDT and CDR2 is YYEEEE. The CDR3 totals 15 residues. The CDR3 loop is CASSAGQGVPLSYTF. Written as DNA, the CDR3 is TGTGCCAGCAGCGCTGGACAGGGGGTCCCCTTGAGTTACACCTTC. Full variable domain (remainder filled in from reference TRBV5-6 and TRBJ1-2): DAGVTQSPTHLIKTRGQQVTLRCSPKSGHDTVSWYQQALGQGPQFIFQYYEEEERQRGNFPDRFSGHQFPNYSSELNVNALLLGDSALYLCASSAGQGVPLSYTFGSGTRLTVV.

A single count supports this clone. The J gene is TRBJ2-1, the V gene TRBV6-6, with 9 bases fitting TRBD2. Germline V CDR1 and CDR2: MNHNY, SVGAGI (reference sequence). The J segment lost 4 bases and the V segment lost 5 bases, leaving 12 bases of the junction unmatched. The CDR3 runs 17 residues. CDR3 sequence reads: CASSLRETTSGYNEQFF. For the CDR3, the DNA is TGTGCCAGCAGTCTTAGAGAGACGACTAGCGGTTACAATGAGCAGTTCTTC.

The rearrangement uses TRBV18 and TRBJ2-6; possibly TRBD1 for D (7 bases). Germline V gene lookup returns CDR1 KGHSH and CDR2 LQKENI. V was shortened by 5 bases and J by 0 bases, with 20 bases between the two germline ends. The CDR3 extends over 19 amino acids. CDR3 region: CASSDGRGVGGSGANVLTF. The CDR3 bases are TGTGCCAGCTCAGATGGCAGGGGGGTCGGTGGCTCTGGGGCCAACGTCCTGACTTTC.

This rearrangement joins TRBV6-1 to TRBJ2-1, with TRBD2 matching 9 bases. CDR3 size: 16 residues. Germline trimming cut 3 bases from V and 7 bases from J; bases unmatched to any gene: 10. CDR1 is MNHNS, CDR2 SASEGT, per germline. The CDR3 here is CASSELTAGGTNEQFF. Written as DNA, the CDR3 is TGTGCCAGCAGTGAGTTAACGGCGGGGGGGACGAATGAGCAGTTCTTC.

This chain links TRBV3-1 (or the pseudogene TRBV3-2) with TRBJ1-2; tentatively, D is TRBD1 (6 bases). V lost 3 bases and J 5 bases, leaving 22 bases between the germline ends. The V gene's germline CDR1 is LGHDT and CDR2 YNNKEL (reference sequence). CDR3 length: 17 amino acids. The CDR3: CASSQGATGRGLYGYTF. CDR3 sequence (DNA): TGTGCCAGCAGCCAGGGGGCCACGGGCCGGGGTTTATATGGCTACACCTTC.

The V gene is TRBV6-5, the J gene TRBJ1-1, with D unclear. The CDR3 runs 14 residues. The V end was cut by 0 bases, the J end by 1 base, with 6 bases between. Germline V gives CDR1 MNHEY, CDR2 SVGAGI. This CDR3 is CASSYSRENTEAFF. CDR3 nucleotides: TGTGCCAGCAGTTACTCGAGGGAGAACACTGAAGCTTTCTTT.

Points on this clone: The germline gene is not matched at one end of the junction; a read error may be the cause. The chain recombines TRBV3-1 (or the pseudogene TRBV3-2) with TRBJ2-7, with 7 bases that match TRBD2. Germline-derived CDR1 and CDR2 are LGHDT and YNNKEL (reference sequence). The CDR3 totals 14 residues. In DNA, the CDR3 is TGTGCCAGCAGCCAAAGACTAGCCTCCTCCGAGCAGTACTTC. It specifies CASSQRLASSEQYF.

J is TRBJ1-2 and V is TRBV6-6; 12 nucleotides line up with TRBD1. This CDR3 has 18 amino acids. Unmatched junction bases numbered 11, after V lost 5 bases and J lost 1 base. The germline V gene has CDR1 MNHNY and CDR2 SVGAGI (reference sequence). The CDR3 reads CASSRWPGQGALNYGYTF. CDR3 in DNA: TGTGCCAGCAGTCGTTGGCCGGGACAGGGGGCCCTTAACTATGGCTACACCTTC.

The rearrangement joins TRBV7-2 to TRBJ1-2; 8 bases agree with TRBD1. This CDR3 contains 15 residues. V shed 5 bases, J shed 8 bases, and the junction held 13 bases outside the gene matches. The V gene's germline CDR1 is SGHTA and CDR2 FQGNSA. In DNA form, the CDR3 reads TGTGCCAGCAGCACAAGGACAGGGCATAGCGCCGGCTACACCTTC. Protein product: CASSTRTGHSAGYTF. Full variable domain (remainder filled in from reference TRBV7-2 and TRBJ1-2): GAGVSQSPSNKVTEKGKDVELRCDPISGHTALYWYRQSLGQGLEFLIYFQGNSAPDKSGLPSDRFSAERTGGSVSTLTIQRTQQEDSAVYLCASSTRTGHSAGYTFGSGTRLTVV.

The chain joins TRBV10-3 to TRBJ2-7; tentative D call: TRBD2 (7 bases). The V gene's germline CDR1 is ENHRY and CDR2 SYGVKD. This CDR3 has 13 residues. Trimming removed 7 bases at V and 3 bases at J, with 13 bases between. The CDR3 DNA follows: TGTGCCATCATGGGGGGGGGCGACTACGAGCAGTACTTC. Translating it yields CAIMGGGDYEQYF.

Only one count was recorded for this clone. The chain joins TRBV24-1 to TRBJ2-2; tentatively, D is TRBD1 (5 bases). This CDR3 is built from 16 residues. V was shortened by 5 bases and J by 3 bases, with 15 bases between the two germline ends. Germline V gives CDR1 KGHDR, CDR2 SFDVKD. The CDR3 loop reads CATSATPGQHTGELFF. The CDR3 DNA reads as TGTGCCACCAGTGCTACCCCAGGGCAGCACACCGGGGAGCTGTTTTTT.

The chain couples TRBV24-1 to TRBJ1-1, with D possibly matching TRBD1 (5 bases). V lost 5 bases and J lost 0, with 12 bases in between. Germline values: CDR1 KGHDR, CDR2 SFDVKD. The CDR3 has 15 amino acids. This CDR3 reads CATSASGGLNTEAFF. CDR3 sequence (DNA): TGTGCCACCAGTGCGTCGGGGGGTTTGAACACTGAAGCTTTCTTT.

The chain is built from TRBV4-2 and TRBJ1-4; 9 bases fit TRBD1. The CDR3 spans 15 residues. The V and J ends lost 0 bases and 7 bases, in that order; junction bases with no gene match: 3. CDR1 is LGHNA, CDR2 YNFKEQ, per germline. CDR3 nucleotide sequence: TGTGCCAGCAGCCAAGATACAGGGGGCGGTGAAAAACTGTTTTTT. Amino acids: CASSQDTGGGEKLFF.

The chain carries TRBV29-1 and TRBJ1-1; 7 nucleotides agree with TRBD1. J gave up 5 bases and V 7 bases, and 7 bases lay outside the gene matches. There are 12 residues in the CDR3. From germline, CDR1 is SQVTM and CDR2 ANQGSEA. In nucleotides, the CDR3 is TGCAGCGCTGGGACAGTGGGAACTGAAGCTTTCTTT. Translated, it gives CSAGTVGTEAFF.

The chain carries TRBV12-3 or TRBV12-4 and TRBJ1-2, with a possible D match to TRBD1 (5 bases). The V end was cut by 1 base, the J end by 8 bases, with 8 bases between. The CDR3 sequence is 12 residues long. The CDR3 here is CASSLGGGGYTF. The DNA of the CDR3 is TGTGCCAGCAGTTTAGGGGGCGGCGGCTACACCTTC.

The rearrangement uses TRBV5-6 and TRBJ1-4, with D tentatively TRBD1 (6 bases). Between the trimmed V and J ends, which lost 4 bases and 5 bases, there was a span of 15 bases. From germline, CDR1 is SGHDT and CDR2 YYEEEE. There are 15 residues in the CDR3. Here the CDR3 reads CASSEAGQGNEKLFF. The DNA of the CDR3 is TGTGCCAGCAGCGAAGCGGGGCAGGGGAATGAAAAACTGTTTTTT.

This clone was counted only a few times. For the CDR3, the DNA is TGTGCCTGGAGGTTGAAGGGGGGGTATGGCTACACCTTC. It specifies CAWRLKGGYGYTF. This chain connects TRBV30 to TRBJ1-2; maybe TRBD1 (6 bases). The ends were cut back, 3 bases at V and 5 bases at J, with 13 bases in the middle. The CDR3 sequence is 13 residues long. CDR1 is GTSNPN, CDR2 SVGIG, per germline (reference sequence).

The J gene is TRBJ1-5, the V gene TRBV15, with 7 nucleotides matching TRBD1. Unmatched junction bases numbered 9, after V lost 2 bases and J lost 5 bases. Germline CDR1 is LNHNV and CDR2 is YYDKDF (reference sequence). This CDR3 has 16 residues. CDR3 in DNA: TGTGCCACCAGCAGAACCTTGACAGGGAGGTATCAGCCCCAGCATTTT. Amino acid sequence: CATSRTLTGRYQPQHF.